The present T cell receptor beta chain was sequenced within a study of cytomegalovirus exposure and HLA in healthy donors. Across the whole study: Of some 400 genotyped donors, about 81% grouped in the Caucasian-associated ancestry cluster.

The PCR made use of 60 Vbeta and 13 Jbeta primers. TCRdb's copy holds only in-frame clones and misses some; the assay was immunoSEQ multiplex PCR. The sample totals about 99,000 clones. Regarding this clone: Its specificity is not known.

Germline values: CDR1 SEHNR, CDR2 FQNEAQ (reference sequence). V was clipped by 4 bases and J by 9 bases; unmatched bases: 4. CDR3 length equals 13 residues. Whole-study findings and limits: Later analysis identified a missense DCLRE1C variant that was linked to TCR beta V- and J-gene trimming. CMV antigen specificity of three CMV-associated chains was confirmed in vitro. The authors judged a highly shared variant cluster likely a sequencing artifact.

What was sequenced was PBMCs. The origin of this receptor is a man aged 40-55 years in good health and CMV-seronegative. The genes are TRBV7-9 and TRBJ2-1; 9 nucleotides agree with TRBD1. CDR3 in amino acids: CASSSGTGIEQFF. Written as DNA, the CDR3 is TGTGCCAGCAGCTCCGGGACAGGGATTGAGCAGTTCTTC.